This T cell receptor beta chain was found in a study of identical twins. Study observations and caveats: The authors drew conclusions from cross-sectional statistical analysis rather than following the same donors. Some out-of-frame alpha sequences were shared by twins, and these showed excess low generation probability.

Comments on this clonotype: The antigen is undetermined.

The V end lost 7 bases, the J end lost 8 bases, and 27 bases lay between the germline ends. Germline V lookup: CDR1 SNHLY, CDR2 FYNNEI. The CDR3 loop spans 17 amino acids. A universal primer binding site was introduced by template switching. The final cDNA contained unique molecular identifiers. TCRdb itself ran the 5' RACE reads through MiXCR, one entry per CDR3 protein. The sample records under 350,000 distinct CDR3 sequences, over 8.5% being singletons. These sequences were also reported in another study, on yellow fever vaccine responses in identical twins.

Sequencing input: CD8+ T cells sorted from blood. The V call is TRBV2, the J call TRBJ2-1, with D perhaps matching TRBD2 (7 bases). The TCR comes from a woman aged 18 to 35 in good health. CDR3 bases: TGTGCCAGCACCCCGGACGGGGGGCCATTTGGGGGCGATGAGCAGTTCTTC. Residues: CASTPDGGPFGGDEQFF.